One T cell receptor beta chain is described in this entry. This CDR3 contains 14 residues. Germline CDR1 SGHVS, CDR2 FQNEAQ. V gave up 1 base and J gave up 5 bases; unmatched junction bases: 2. TCR beta libraries were built with iRepertoire HTBI primers and Arm-PCR of CDR3 regions. TCRdb called the multiplex PCR reads again in MiXCR, with one record for every CDR3 protein. The data contain 200,000 to 250,000 distinct CDR3 sequences, roughly 19% of them singletons. The entry originates in a study of regulatory T cells in long-lasting Graves disease. Time point meaning: newly diagnosed GD, antithyroid drugs for less than 3 months. After RNA was extracted from PBMCs, the TCR library was made from it. The data also belong to a second study, concerning T cells in Graves' hyperthyroidism and ophthalmopathy.

The material was peripheral blood mononuclear cells (PBMCs), obtained at new diagnosis, from a patient treated with antithyroid drugs. This TCR came from a woman under 40 with Graves disease. This sequence joins TRBV7-8 and TRBJ2-1; 7 nucleotides agree with TRBD2. This chain's CDR3 is CASSLVLADNEQFF. The CDR3, as DNA: TGTGCCAGCAGCTTAGTCCTAGCGGACAATGAGCAGTTCTTC.